A single sample gave rise to the 2 T cell receptor beta chains below, sequenced in a study of blood T cell repertoires in COVID-19 (dated by TCRdb to about 2020). Library prep was done by the immunoSEQ multiplex PCR assay. TCRdb's version of the immuneACCESS table is confined to in-frame rearrangements and falls short of the full clone set. An unresolved V gene accounts for under half of the shortfall where checked; the remainder is of unknown origin. For this sample the table gives roughly 140,000 clones, of which 80% to 90% were detected only once. More than 7.5% of the sample goes to the ten largest clones. Sequencing was carried out using peripheral blood. All receptors derive from an older woman with COVID-19, enrolled during active disease.

This chain uses TRBV13 with TRBJ1-3; D unresolved. Trimming left V 5 bases short and J 0 bases short, with 14 bases between. Germline V lookup: CDR1 PRHDT, CDR2 FYEKMQ (reference sequence). The CDR3 has 16 residues. DNA of the CDR3: TGTGCCAGCAGCACCCGACTGGTGAGCTCTGGAAACACCATATATTTT. It codes for CASSTRLVSSGNTIYF. The entire variable domain, with the rest obtained from reference TRBV13 and TRBJ1-3, is as follows: AAGVIQSPRHLIKEKRETATLKCYPIPRHDTVYWYQQGPGQDPQFLISFYEKMQSDKGSIPDRFSAQQFSDYHSELNMSSLELGDSALYFCASSTRLVSSGNTIYFGEGSWLTVV.

This clone was counted once. J is TRBJ1-1 and V is TRBV27; 9 bases fit TRBD1. The germline V gene encodes CDR1 MNHEY and CDR2 SMNVEV (reference sequence). The CDR3 runs to 12 residues. The V segment lost 4 bases and the J segment 11 bases; nucleotides outside the gene matches: 5. CDR3: CASSWGTGRAFF. Written as DNA, the CDR3 is TGTGCCAGCAGTTGGGGGACAGGGCGGGCTTTCTTT.